The following is a T cell receptor beta chain sequence with its context. The conserved phenylalanine or tryptophan is not found at the CDR3 terminus, so this likely reflects a read error. The DNA is omitted, as the CDR3 cannot be located on it reliably, and the CDR3 follows TCRdb's listing. Measured with immunoSEQ multiplex PCR; TCRdb has only the in-frame clones, and not every one. The sample holds some 230,000 clones, 86% seen once. Germline V gene sequence: CDR1 MNHEY, CDR2 SMNVEV (reference sequence). The CDR3 numbers 13 amino acids, ends counted. The data stem from a study of blood T cell repertoires in COVID-19.

Specimen: peripheral blood. This TCR came from a man younger than 45 who had recovered from COVID-19. The V and J genes are TRBV27 and TRBJ1-1; the table names TRBD1, a call not compared with the DNA. The CDR3 here is CASSNTGLTGFAL.